This T cell receptor beta chain was sequenced during a study of identical twins. Overall study findings and caveats: Models underpredicted monozygotic twin sharing of out-of-frame TCR alpha. Analyses based on zero insertions could be partly confounded by invariant MAIT and iNKT cells. Low generation-probability sequences were in excess among twin-shared out-of-frame alpha sequences.

About this clonotype: Its antigen remains unidentified.

Trimming removed 2 bases at V and 4 bases at J, with 9 bases between. Germline assignment: CDR1 SGHTA and CDR2 FQGNSA. This CDR3 comprises 14 residues. One entry per CDR3 protein results from TCRdb running MiXCR on the 5' RACE reads. This table holds 1.5 million to 2 million distinct CDR3 sequences, less than 35% found once. This TCR was recovered from a newborn girl in good health. The chain uses TRBV7-2 and TRBJ1-5, with D unclear. Sequencing was carried out using cord blood. The CDR3 DNA follows: TGTGCCAGCAGCTTATGGATGGGGAATCAGCCCCAGCATTTT. Translated, it gives CASSLWMGNQPQHF.